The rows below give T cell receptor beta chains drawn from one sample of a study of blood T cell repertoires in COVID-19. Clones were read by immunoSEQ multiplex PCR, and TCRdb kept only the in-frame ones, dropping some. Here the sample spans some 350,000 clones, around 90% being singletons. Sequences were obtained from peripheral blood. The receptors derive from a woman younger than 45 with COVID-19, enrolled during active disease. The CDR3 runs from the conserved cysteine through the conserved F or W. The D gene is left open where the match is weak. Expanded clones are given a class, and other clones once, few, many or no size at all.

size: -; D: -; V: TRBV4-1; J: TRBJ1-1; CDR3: CASSLSGAGNTEAFF; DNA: TGCGCCAGCAGCCTTAGCGGGGCAGGTAACACTGAAGCTTTCTTT
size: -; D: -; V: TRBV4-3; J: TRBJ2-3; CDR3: CASRYERGTVEDTQYF; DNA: TGCGCCAGCAGGTACGAGAGAGGAACGGTTGAAGATACGCAGTATTTT
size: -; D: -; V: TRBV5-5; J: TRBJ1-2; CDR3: CASREGPWTDVLYGYTF; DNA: TGTGCCAGCAGAGAAGGCCCGTGGACAGACGTTTTATATGGCTACACCTTC
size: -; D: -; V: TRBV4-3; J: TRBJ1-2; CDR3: CASSRSRWAPQGGYTF; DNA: TGCGCCAGCAGCCGCTCCCGATGGGCTCCTCAGGGAGGCTACACCTTC
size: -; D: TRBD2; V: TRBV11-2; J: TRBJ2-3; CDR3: CASSLSPGLAGSTDTQYF; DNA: TGTGCCAGCAGCTTATCACCGGGACTAGCGGGGAGCACAGATACGCAGTATTTT
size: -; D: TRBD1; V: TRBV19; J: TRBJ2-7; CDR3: CASSISRDRGYEQYF; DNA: TGTGCCAGTAGTATATCAAGGGACAGAGGCTACGAGCAGTACTTC
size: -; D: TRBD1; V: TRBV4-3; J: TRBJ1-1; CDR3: CASSQGAGGLLNTEAFF; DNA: TGCGCCAGCAGCCAAGGGGCAGGGGGCCTCCTTAACACTGAAGCTTTCTTT
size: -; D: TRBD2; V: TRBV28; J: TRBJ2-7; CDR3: CASSKPLGGAVGEQYF; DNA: TGTGCCAGCAGTAAGCCCCTCGGGGGGGCGGTCGGGGAGCAGTACTTC
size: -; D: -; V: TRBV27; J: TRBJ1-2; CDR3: CASSFGRDYGYTF; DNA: TGTGCCAGCAGTTTTGGCAGGGACTATGGCTACACCTTC
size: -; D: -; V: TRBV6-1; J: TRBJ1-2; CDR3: CASSERDIAYYGYTF; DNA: TGTGCCAGCAGTGAACGGGACATTGCCTACTATGGCTACACCTTC
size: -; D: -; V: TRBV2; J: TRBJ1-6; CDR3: CASSESFGGFYNSPLHF; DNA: TGTGCCAGCAGTGAAAGCTTCGGGGGATTCTATAATTCACCCCTCCACTTT
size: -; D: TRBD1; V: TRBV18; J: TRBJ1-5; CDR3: CASSPRTGGLSNQPQHF; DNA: TGTGCCAGCTCACCGAGGACAGGGGGCCTTAGCAATCAGCCCCAGCATTTT
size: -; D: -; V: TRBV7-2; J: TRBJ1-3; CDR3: CASSLAGSGNTIYF; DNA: TGTGCCAGCAGCTTGGCGGGGTCTGGAAACACCATATATTTT
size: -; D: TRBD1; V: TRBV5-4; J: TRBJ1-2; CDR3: CASSSQGADYGYTF; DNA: TGTGCCAGCAGCTCCCAGGGGGCGGACTATGGCTACACCTTC
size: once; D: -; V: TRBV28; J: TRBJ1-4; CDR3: CASSSPANEKLFF; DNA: TGTGCCAGCAGTTCCCCCGCGAATGAAAAACTGTTTTTT
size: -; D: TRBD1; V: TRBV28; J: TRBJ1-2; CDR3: CASSSTGPSRDRGRGGYTF; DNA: TGTGCCAGCAGTTCCACCGGTCCCTCAAGAGACAGGGGGCGGGGTGGCTACACCTTC
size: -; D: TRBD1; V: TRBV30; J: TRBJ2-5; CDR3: CAWSVYLTGGETQYF; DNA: TGTGCCTGGAGTGTATACCTGACAGGGGGGGAGACCCAGTACTTC
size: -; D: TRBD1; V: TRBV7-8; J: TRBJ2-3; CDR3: CASSSRDSYTDTQYF; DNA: TGTGCCAGCAGCTCACGGGACAGCTACACAGATACGCAGTATTTT
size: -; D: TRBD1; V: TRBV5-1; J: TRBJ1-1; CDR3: CASSSNDRGTSTEAFF; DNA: TGCGCCAGCAGCTCCAATGACAGGGGAACCTCCACTGAAGCTTTCTTT
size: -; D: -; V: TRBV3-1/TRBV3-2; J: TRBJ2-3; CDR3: CASSQSRAGPNTQYF; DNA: TGTGCCAGCAGCCAATCGCGGGCCGGCCCAAATACGCAGTATTTT
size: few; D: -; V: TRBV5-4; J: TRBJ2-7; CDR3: CASSSRYEQYF; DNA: TGTGCCAGCAGCTCCCGCTACGAGCAGTACTTC
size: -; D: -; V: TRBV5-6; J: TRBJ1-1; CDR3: CASSSWGGEAFF; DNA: TGTGCCAGCAGTTCATGGGGAGGGGAAGCTTTCTTT
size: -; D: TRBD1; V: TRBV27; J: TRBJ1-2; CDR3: CASSRGDRDNYGYTF; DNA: TGTGCCAGCAGTCGAGGGGACAGGGATAACTATGGCTACACCTTC
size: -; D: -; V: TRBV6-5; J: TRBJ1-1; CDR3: CASRGGRAEAFF; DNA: TGTGCCAGCAGAGGGGGAAGAGCTGAAGCTTTCTTT
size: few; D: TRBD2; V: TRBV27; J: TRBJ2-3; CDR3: CASSYLAGGLTDTQYF; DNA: TGTGCCAGCAGCTATCTAGCGGGGGGGCTCACAGATACGCAGTATTTT
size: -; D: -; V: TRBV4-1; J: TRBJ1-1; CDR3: CASSQEGRGEGGEAFF; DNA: TGCGCCAGCAGCCAAGAGGGAAGAGGGGAGGGTGGAGAAGCTTTCTTT
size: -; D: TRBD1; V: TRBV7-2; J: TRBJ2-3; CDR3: CASRLDRGHTDTQYF; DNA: TGTGCCAGCCGCCTGGACAGGGGACACACAGATACGCAGTATTTT
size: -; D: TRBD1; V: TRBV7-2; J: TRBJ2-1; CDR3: CASSLGGGDRTYNEQFF; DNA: TGTGCCAGCAGCTTAGGGGGTGGGGACAGGACGTACAATGAGCAGTTCTTC
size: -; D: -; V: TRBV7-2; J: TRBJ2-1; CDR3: CASSLVVGSSYNEQFF; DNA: TGTGCCAGCAGCTTAGTGGTAGGGAGCTCCTACAATGAGCAGTTCTTC
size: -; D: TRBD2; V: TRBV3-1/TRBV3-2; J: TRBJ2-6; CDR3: CASSPAGGALFWANVLTF; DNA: TGTGCCAGCAGCCCAGCGGGGGGTGCTCTCTTCTGGGCCAACGTCCTGACTTTC
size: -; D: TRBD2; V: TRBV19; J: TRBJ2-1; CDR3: CASSANSGRRYNEQFF; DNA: TGTGCCAGTAGTGCGAATAGCGGGAGAAGGTACAATGAGCAGTTCTTC
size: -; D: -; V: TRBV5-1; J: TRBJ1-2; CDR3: CASSREGGSYGYTF; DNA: TGCGCCAGCAGCCGGGAGGGCGGGAGCTATGGCTACACCTTC
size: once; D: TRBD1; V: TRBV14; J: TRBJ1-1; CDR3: CASSQGQGFTEAFF; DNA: TGTGCCAGCAGCCAGGGACAGGGTTTCACTGAAGCTTTCTTT
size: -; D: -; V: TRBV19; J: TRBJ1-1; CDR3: CASSTTRNTEAFF; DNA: TGTGCCAGTAGTACGACACGGAACACTGAAGCTTTCTTT
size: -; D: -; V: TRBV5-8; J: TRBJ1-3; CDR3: CASSLHGENTIYF; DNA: TGTGCCAGCAGCTTGCACGGTGAAAACACCATATATTTT
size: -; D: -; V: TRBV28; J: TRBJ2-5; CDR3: CASSRRETETQYF; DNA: TGTGCCAGCAGTCGACGGGAAACAGAGACCCAGTACTTC
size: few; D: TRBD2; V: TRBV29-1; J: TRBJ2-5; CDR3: CSVSAAGGKETQYF; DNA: TGCAGCGTTTCAGCTGCGGGGGGTAAAGAGACCCAGTACTTC
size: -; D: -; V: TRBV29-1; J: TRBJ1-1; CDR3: CSVEETGFGAFF; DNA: TGCAGCGTTGAAGAAACAGGGTTCGGAGCTTTCTTT
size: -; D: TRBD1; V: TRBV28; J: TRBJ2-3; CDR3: CASSPVRLDRVPADTQYF; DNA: TGTGCCAGCAGCCCAGTAAGGCTGGACAGGGTACCCGCAGATACGCAGTATTTT
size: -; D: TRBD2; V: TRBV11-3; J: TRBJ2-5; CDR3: CASSRAGTSGSRETQYF; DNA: TGTGCCAGCAGCCGGGCCGGGACTAGCGGGAGTAGGGAGACCCAGTACTTC
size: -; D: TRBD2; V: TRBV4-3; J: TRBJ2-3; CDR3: CASSHLGLAASTDTQYF; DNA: TGCGCCAGCAGCCATCTTGGACTAGCGGCTAGCACAGATACGCAGTATTTT
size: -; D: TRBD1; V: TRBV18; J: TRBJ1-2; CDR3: CASSPTGQGLYGYTF; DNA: TGTGCCAGCTCACCTACGGGACAGGGGCTCTATGGCTACACCTTC
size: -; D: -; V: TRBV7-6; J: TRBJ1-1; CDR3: CATARTAFSEAFF; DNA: TGTGCCACCGCTCGGACAGCCTTTTCCGAAGCTTTCTTT
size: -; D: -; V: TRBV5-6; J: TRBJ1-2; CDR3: CASSRWAANYGYTF; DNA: TGTGCCAGCAGCCGATGGGCAGCTAACTATGGCTACACCTTC
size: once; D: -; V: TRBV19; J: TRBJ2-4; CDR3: CASSTGTGRENIQYF; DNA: TGTGCCAGTAGCACAGGGACCGGGCGGGAAAACATTCAGTACTTC
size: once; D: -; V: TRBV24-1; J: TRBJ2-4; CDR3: CATSGAERNIQYF; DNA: TGTGCCACCAGTGGGGCAGAAAGAAACATTCAGTACTTC
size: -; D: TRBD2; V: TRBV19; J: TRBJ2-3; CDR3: CASSILGLAQTDTQYF; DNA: TGTGCCAGTAGTATTCTCGGACTAGCTCAGACAGATACGCAGTATTTT
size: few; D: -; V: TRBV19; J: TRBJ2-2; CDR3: CASSTPVYGHGELFF; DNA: TGTGCCAGTAGTACTCCCGTTTACGGTCACGGGGAGCTGTTTTTT
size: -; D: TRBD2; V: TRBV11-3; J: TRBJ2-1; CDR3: CASSLRWEGYNEQFF; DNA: TGTGCCAGCAGCTTACGGTGGGAGGGGTACAATGAGCAGTTCTTC
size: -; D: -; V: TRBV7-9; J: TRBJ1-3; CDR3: CASSLVWPGGNTIYF; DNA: TGTGCCAGCAGCTTAGTATGGCCGGGAGGAAACACCATATATTTT
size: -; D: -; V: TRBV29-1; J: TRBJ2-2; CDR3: CSVGAGSHPTGELFF; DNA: TGCAGCGTTGGGGCGGGCAGTCACCCCACCGGGGAGCTGTTTTTT
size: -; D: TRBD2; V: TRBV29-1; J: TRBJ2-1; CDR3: CSVKGLAGGPGYNEQFF; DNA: TGCAGCGTTAAGGGACTAGCGGGAGGGCCGGGCTACAATGAGCAGTTCTTC
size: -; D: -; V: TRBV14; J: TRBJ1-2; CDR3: CASSPQPGGYGYTF; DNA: TGTGCCAGCAGCCCCCAGCCGGGCGGGTATGGCTACACCTTC
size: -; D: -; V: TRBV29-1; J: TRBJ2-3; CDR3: CSVEVQATDTQYF; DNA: TGCAGCGTTGAGGTACAGGCCACAGATACGCAGTATTTT
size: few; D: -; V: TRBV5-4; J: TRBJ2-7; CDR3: CASSLGGYEQYF; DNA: TGTGCCAGCAGCTTGGGAGGCTACGAGCAGTACTTC
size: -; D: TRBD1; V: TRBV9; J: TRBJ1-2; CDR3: CASSAARDRRDGYTF; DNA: TGTGCCAGCAGCGCCGCCCGGGACAGACGAGATGGCTACACCTTC